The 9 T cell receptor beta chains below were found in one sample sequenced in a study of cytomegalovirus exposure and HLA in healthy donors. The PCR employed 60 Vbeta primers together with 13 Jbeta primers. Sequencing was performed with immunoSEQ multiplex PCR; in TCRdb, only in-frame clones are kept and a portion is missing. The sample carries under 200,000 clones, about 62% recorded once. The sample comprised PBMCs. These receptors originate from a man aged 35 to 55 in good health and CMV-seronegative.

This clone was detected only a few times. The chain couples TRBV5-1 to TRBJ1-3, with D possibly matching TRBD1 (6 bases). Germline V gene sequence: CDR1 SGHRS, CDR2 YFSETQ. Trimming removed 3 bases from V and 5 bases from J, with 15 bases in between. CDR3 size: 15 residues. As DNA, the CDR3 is TGCGCCAGCAGCTCCCCGGGAGGGGGAAGAAACACCATATATTTT. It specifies CASSSPGGGRNTIYF. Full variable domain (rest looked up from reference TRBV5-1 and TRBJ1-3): KAGVTQTPRYLIKTRGQQVTLSCSPISGHRSVSWYQQTPGQGLQFLFEYFSETQRNKGNFPGRFSGRQFSNSRSEMNVSTLELGDSALYLCASSSPGGGRNTIYFGEGSWLTVV.

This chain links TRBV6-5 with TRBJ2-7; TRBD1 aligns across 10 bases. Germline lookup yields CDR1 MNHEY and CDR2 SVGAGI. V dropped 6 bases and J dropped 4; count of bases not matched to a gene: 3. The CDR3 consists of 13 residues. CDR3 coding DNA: TGTGCCAGCAGGACAGGGGGCCGGTACGAGCAGTACTTC. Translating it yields CASRTGGRYEQYF.

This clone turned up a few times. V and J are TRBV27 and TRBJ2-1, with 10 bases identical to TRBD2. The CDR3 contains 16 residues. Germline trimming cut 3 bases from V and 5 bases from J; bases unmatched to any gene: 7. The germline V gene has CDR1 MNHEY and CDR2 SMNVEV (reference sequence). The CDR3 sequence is CASSLDTGTSDNEQFF. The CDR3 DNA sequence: TGTGCCAGCAGTTTGGACACCGGGACTAGCGACAATGAGCAGTTCTTC.

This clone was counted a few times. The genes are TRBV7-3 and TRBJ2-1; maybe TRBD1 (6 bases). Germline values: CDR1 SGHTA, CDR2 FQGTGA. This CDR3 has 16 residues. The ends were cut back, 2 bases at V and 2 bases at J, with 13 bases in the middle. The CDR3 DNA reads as TGTGCCAGCAGCTTATGGGCAGGGGAGACCTACAATGAGCAGTTCTTC. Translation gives CASSLWAGETYNEQFF.

In DNA form, the CDR3 reads TGTGCCAGCAGTATGGGACAGGCTTATGGCTACACCTTC. This translates into CASSMGQAYGYTF. The J gene is TRBJ1-2, the V gene TRBV28; TRBD1 matches 8 bases. The CDR3 covers 13 residues. Germline loops: CDR1 MDHEN, CDR2 SYDVKM. Germline trimming cut 5 bases from V and 5 bases from J; bases unmatched to any gene: 4.

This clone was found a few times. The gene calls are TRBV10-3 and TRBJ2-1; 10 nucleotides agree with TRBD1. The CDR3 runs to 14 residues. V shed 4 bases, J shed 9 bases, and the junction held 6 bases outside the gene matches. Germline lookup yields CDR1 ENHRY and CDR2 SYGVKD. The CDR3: CAISGDRGFGEQFF. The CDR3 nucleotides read TGTGCCATCAGTGGGGACAGGGGCTTCGGTGAGCAGTTCTTC.

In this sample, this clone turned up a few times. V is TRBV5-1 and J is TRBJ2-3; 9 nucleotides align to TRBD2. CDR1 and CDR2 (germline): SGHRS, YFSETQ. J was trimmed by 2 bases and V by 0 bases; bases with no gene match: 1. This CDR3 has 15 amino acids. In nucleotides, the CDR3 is TGCGCCAGCAGCTTGGGACTAGCGGTCACAGATACGCAGTATTTT. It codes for CASSLGLAVTDTQYF.

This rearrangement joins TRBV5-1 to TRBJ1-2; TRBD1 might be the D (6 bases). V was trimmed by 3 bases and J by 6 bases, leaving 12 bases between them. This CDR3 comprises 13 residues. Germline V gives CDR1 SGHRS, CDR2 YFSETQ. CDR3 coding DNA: TGCGCCAGCAGCTCCCCGGGACACGATGGCTACACCTTC. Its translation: CASSSPGHDGYTF.

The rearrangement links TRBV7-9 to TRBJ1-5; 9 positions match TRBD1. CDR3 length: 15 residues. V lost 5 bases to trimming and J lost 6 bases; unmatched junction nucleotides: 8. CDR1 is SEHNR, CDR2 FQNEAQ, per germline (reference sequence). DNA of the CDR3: TGTGCCAGCAGCCTTGGGACAGGGAGGGGTCAGCCCCAGCATTTT. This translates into CASSLGTGRGQPQHF. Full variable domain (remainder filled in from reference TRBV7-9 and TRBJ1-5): DTGVSQNPRHKITKRGQNVTFRCDPISEHNRLYWYRQTLGQGPEFLTYFQNEAQLEKSRLLSDRFSAERPKGSFSTLEIQRTEQGDSAMYLCASSLGTGRGQPQHFGDGTRLSIL.